The following is a T cell receptor beta chain sequence with its context. In its sample, this clone was seen a few times. What this receptor recognizes is not known. No base quality values were provided; no much bigger clone lies one nucleotide off. The germline V gene encodes CDR1 LGHNT and CDR2 FRNRAP. From the cysteine through the phenylalanine, the CDR3 covers 15 amino acids. Here the CDR3 DNA is all that survives: 45 bases in frame from base 1. V loses 1 base, J loses 5 bases, and the germline ends lie 11 bases apart. This specimen belongs to a study of technical replicates of blood from a handful of donors (dated by TCRdb to 2015 to 2018). Library preparation employed the immunoSEQ multiplex PCR assay. TCRdb's version of the immuneACCESS table is confined to in-frame rearrangements and falls short of the full clone set. An unresolved V gene accounts for under half of the shortfall where checked; the remainder is of unknown origin. The sample records roughly 70,000 clones, roughly nine tenths of which are singletons. The top ten hold 4% to 5% of the sample.

The V gene is TRBV12-5 and the J gene is TRBJ2-2; tentative D gene TRBD1, with 5 bases matching. The sequencing sample was made of PBMCs. This TCR came from a human donor in good health. Some clones in this sample may be carry-over from other donors' samples. In nucleotides, the sequence is TGTGCTAGTGGTTTGGCAGGGTTGGGGACCGGGGAGCTGTTTTTT. This codes for CASGLAGLGTGELFF. Outside the CDR3, residues come from the reference TRBV12-5 and TRBJ2-2 proteins, so the full variable domain is: DARVTQTPRHKVTEMGQEVTMRCQPILGHNTVFWYRQTMMQGLELLAYFRNRAPLDDSGMPKDRFSAEMPDATLATLKIQPSEPRDSAVYFCASGLAGLGTGELFFGEGSRLTVL.